This entry lists 3 T cell receptor beta chains sequenced from one sample in a study of cytomegalovirus exposure and HLA in healthy donors. The PCR contained 60 Vbeta and 13 Jbeta primers. The table came from immunoSEQ multiplex PCR; TCRdb's copy has only in-frame clones and leaves some out. The sample records 100,000 to 150,000 clones, 81% being singletons. Material: PBMCs. The receptors shown here come from a woman aged 25 to 39 in good health and CMV-seronegative.

Details on this clone: Other DNA sequences in the sample encode the same CDR3. The chain carries TRBV7-9 and TRBJ1-2; D is undetermined. Trimming took off 1 base at V and 4 bases at J, with 10 bases between the two ends. Germline V gives CDR1 SEHNR, CDR2 FQNEAQ (reference sequence). This CDR3 is 14 amino acids long. The CDR3 DNA reads as TGTGCCAGCAGCTTAGTCCAGGAACCCTATGGCTACACCTTC. Translating it yields CASSLVQEPYGYTF.

The chain joins TRBV28 to TRBJ2-1, with 8 nucleotides matching TRBD2. The CDR3 length is 15 residues. Per the germline V gene, CDR1 is MDHEN and CDR2 is SYDVKM. After removal of 6 bases from V and 3 bases from J, the junction contained 7 bases not matched to a gene. The CDR3 DNA reads TGTGCCAGCAGACCTGGGACTAGTTTCTACAATGAGCAGTTCTTC. It is translated as CASRPGTSFYNEQFF.

The V call is TRBV6-1, the J call TRBJ1-1; possibly TRBD1 for D (5 bases). Trimming left V 2 bases short and J 1 base short, with 8 bases between. CDR3 length equals 14 residues. Germline V gene sequence: CDR1 MNHNS, CDR2 SASEGT. CDR3 in amino acids: CASSEWQGNTEAFF. The CDR3, as DNA: TGTGCCAGCAGTGAATGGCAGGGGAACACTGAAGCTTTCTTT.